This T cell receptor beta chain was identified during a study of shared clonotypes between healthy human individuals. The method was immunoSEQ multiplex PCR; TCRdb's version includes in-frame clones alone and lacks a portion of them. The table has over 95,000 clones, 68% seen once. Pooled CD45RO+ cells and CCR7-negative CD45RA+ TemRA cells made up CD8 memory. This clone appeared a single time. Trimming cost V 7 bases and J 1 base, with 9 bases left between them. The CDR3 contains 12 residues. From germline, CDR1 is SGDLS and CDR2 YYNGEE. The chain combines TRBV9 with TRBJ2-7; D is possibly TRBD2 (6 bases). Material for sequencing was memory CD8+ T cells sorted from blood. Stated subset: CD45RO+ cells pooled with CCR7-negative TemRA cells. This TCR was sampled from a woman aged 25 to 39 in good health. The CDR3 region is CASGGRSYEQYF. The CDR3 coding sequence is TGTGCCAGCGGAGGGCGTTCCTACGAGCAGTACTTC.